This T cell receptor beta chain appears in the sequencing data of a study of Graves' ophthalmopathy and Graves' hyperthyroidism. The authors amplified TCR beta CDR3 regions, and they did so from RNA transcripts for repertoire sequencing. The first-round RT-PCR employed HTBI primers together with the Qiagen OneStep RT-PCR kit. A multiplex PCR was then performed as the second round. TCRdb itself ran the multiplex PCR reads through MiXCR, one entry per CDR3 protein. The sample yields under 800,000 distinct CDR3 sequences, over 20% seen once. This clonotype was seen ten or more times. What it recognizes is unknown. Germline lookup yields CDR1 LNHNV and CDR2 YYDKDF (reference sequence). This CDR3 region has 17 residues. V lost 3 bases and J 2 bases, leaving 17 bases between the germline ends. The study's findings and limits: Thyroid clonotypes that were expanded above 0.001 frequency mostly also appeared in blood.

The TCR comes from a woman aged 18-30 years with stable Graves' hyperthyroidism. Some clones in this sample may be carry-over from other donors' samples. This sequence joins TRBV15 and TRBJ1-3; TRBD1 might be the D (5 bases). Sequencing was carried out using peripheral blood. DNA of the CDR3: TGTGCCACCAGCAGTGAAAAATACTTGGGACCTGGAAACACCATATATTTT. Protein: CATSSEKYLGPGNTIYF.